This T cell receptor beta chain was observed in a study of T-cell reconstitution after alpha-beta-depleted transplantation in children (dated by TCRdb to 2016 to 2018). Looking at the study overall: T-cell immune reconstitution after TCRalphabeta/CD19-depleted allogeneic hematopoietic cell transplantation in children was quantitatively tracked in the study by means of TCR repertoire profiling.

This specimen's time point label, per the study, means: day 60 (about 2 months) after transplantation. According to the study, the label for this sample's treatment or condition signals: allogeneic hematopoietic cell transplantation with graft depleted of TCRalphabeta T cells and CD19 B cells. The children who served as transplant recipients had been given grafts of TCRalphabeta/CD19-depleted allogeneic hematopoietic cells. Libraries came from PCR. These reads were obtained on an Illumina HiSeq 2500. To normalize quantification of the TCRbeta repertoire, the TCR libraries were built with molecular barcoding that relied on unique molecular identifiers. TCRdb itself trimmed the public reads at Q25 with fastp, ran MiXCR and retained productive beta chains. Rows with a matching CDR3 protein are joined into one entry that keeps the most common DNA and genes. The sample table records about 16,000 distinct CDR3 sequences; less than 9.5% of these occur just once. The top ten clones comprise 30% to 45% of the sample.

General study outcomes and caveats: The apparently early recovery of alphabetaT-cell counts about two months after transplant reportedly depended on only several hundred rapidly expanded clones that came from non-depleted graft cells. Hyperexpanded clone frequencies declined over subsequent months; after one year, T-cell counts and TCRbeta diversity were mostly attributed to newly produced T cells. In some patients, high TCRbeta diversity at day 60 was attributed to recipient T cells and intrathymic progenitors that had survived conditioning.

This clonotype is considered medium-sized (0.01 to 0.1%). The antigen it recognizes is unknown. No per-base quality is available; no much larger clone lies one base away. This sequence was found in a boy under two years old who had a stem cell transplant for Wiskott-Aldrich syndrome, so the T cells may come from the graft donor. The specimen was PBMCs, mostly from graft donor cells, collected 60 days after TCRalphabeta/CD19-depleted stem cell transplant.

The DNA sequence is TGTGCCAGTAGTTCTACGACAGGGGCCCTCGACGAGCAGTACTTC. Translated, it reads CASSSTTGALDEQYF. The chain links TRBV19 with TRBJ2-7; TRBD1 lines up with 8 middle nucleotides. For this chain, trimming is 5 bases at the V end and 5 bases at the J end, and the number of junction bases without a gene match is 11. CDR1 and CDR2 are read off the germline V gene (reference sequence) as LNHDA and SQIVND. The CDR3 runs 15 amino acids, cysteine and phenylalanine included. Only the CDR3 part of the read is kept: 45 bases, read in frame from the first base.